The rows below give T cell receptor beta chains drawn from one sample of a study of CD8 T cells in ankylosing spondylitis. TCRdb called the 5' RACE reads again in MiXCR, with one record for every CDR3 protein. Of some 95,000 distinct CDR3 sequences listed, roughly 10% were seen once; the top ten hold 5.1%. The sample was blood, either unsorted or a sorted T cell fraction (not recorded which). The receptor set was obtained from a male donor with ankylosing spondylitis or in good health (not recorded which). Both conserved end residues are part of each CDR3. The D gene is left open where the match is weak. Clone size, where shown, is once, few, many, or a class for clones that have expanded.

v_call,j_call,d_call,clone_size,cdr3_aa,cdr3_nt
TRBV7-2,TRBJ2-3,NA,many,CASSPGLPTQYF,TGTGCCAGCAGCCCAGGGCTCCCTACGCAGTATTTT
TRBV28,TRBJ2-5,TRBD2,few,CASSRLAELQETQYF,TGTGCCAGCAGTCGACTAGCGGAGCTCCAAGAGACCCAGTACTTC
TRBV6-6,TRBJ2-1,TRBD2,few,CASSYVGLANEQFF,TGTGCCAGCAGTTATGTGGGACTAGCGAATGAGCAGTTCTTC
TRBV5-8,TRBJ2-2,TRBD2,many,CASSLAGRGTGELFF,TGTGCCAGCAGCTTAGCGGGGAGAGGCACCGGGGAGCTGTTTTTT
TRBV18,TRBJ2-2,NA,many,CASSPETGTGELFF,TGTGCCAGCTCACCGGAGACAGGCACCGGGGAGCTGTTTTTT
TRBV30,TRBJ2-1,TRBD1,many,CASSGGQGLFNEQFF,TGTGCCTCCTCCGGAGGACAGGGGCTCTTCAATGAGCAGTTCTTC
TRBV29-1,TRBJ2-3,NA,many,CSVAENTQYF,TGCAGCGTTGCAGAAAATACGCAGTATTTT
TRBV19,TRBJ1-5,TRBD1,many,CASSRTGAIYSNQPQHF,TGTGCCAGTAGCCGGACAGGGGCGATATATAGCAATCAGCCCCAGCATTTT
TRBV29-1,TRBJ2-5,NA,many,CSVDHQETQYF,TGCAGCGTTGACCACCAAGAGACCCAGTACTTC
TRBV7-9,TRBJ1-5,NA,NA,CASSNGLGPQHF,TGTGCCAGCAGTAACGGACTTGGGCCCCAGCATTTT
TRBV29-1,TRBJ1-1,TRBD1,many,CSVEGQGPTEAFF,TGCAGCGTTGAAGGACAGGGCCCCACTGAAGCTTTCTTT
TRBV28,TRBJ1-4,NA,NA,CASSLNAGLFF,TGTGCCAGCAGTTTGAACGCAGGGCTGTTTTTT
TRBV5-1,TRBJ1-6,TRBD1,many,CASSLGQGPSSYNSPLHF,TGCGCCAGCAGCCTGGGACAGGGGCCGAGCTCCTATAATTCACCCCTCCACTTT
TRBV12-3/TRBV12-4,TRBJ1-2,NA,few,CASSPQNGYGYTF,TGTGCCAGCAGTCCGCAAAATGGCTATGGCTACACCTTC
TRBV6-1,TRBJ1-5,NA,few,CASSSGTRGNQPQHF,TGTGCCAGCAGTAGCGGGACGCGAGGCAATCAGCCCCAGCATTTT
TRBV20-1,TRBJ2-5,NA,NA,CSAGAKPTETQYF,TGCAGTGCTGGGGCAAAGCCTACAGAGACCCAGTACTTC
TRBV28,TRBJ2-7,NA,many,CASTRAAQSSYEQYF,TGTGCCAGCACCCGGGCTGCACAGAGCTCCTACGAGCAGTACTTC
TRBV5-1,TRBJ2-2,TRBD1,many,CASSPSQGDTGELFF,TGCGCCAGCAGCCCTTCCCAGGGGGACACCGGGGAGCTGTTTTTT
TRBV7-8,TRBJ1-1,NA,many,CASSLKRVQNTEAFF,TGTGCCAGCAGCTTAAAAAGGGTCCAGAACACTGAAGCTTTCTTT
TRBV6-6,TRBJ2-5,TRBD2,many,CASRSITGLAGGSNQETQYF,TGTGCCAGCAGATCAATTACCGGACTAGCGGGGGGTTCTAACCAAGAGACCCAGTACTTC
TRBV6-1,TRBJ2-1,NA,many,CASSPGPSGNEQFF,TGTGCCAGTAGTCCGGGACCATCGGGGAATGAGCAGTTCTTC
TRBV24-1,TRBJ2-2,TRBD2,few,CATSDLRASGTGELFF,TGTGCCACCAGTGATTTAAGAGCTAGCGGGACCGGGGAGCTGTTTTTT
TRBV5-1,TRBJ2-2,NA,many,CASSLTRSVDTGELFF,TGCGCCAGCAGCTTGACCAGGTCGGTCGACACCGGGGAGCTGTTTTTT
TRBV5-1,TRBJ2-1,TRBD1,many,CASRLQGAFNEQFF,TGCGCCAGCAGGCTACAGGGGGCGTTTAATGAGCAGTTCTTC
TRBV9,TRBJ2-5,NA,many,CASSAGRSVYQETQYF,TGTGCCAGCAGCGCCGGCCGGAGTGTGTACCAAGAGACCCAGTACTTC
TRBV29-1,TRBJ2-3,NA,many,CSVRTRLSTDTQYF,TGCAGCGTTAGGACAAGACTCAGCACAGATACGCAGTATTTT